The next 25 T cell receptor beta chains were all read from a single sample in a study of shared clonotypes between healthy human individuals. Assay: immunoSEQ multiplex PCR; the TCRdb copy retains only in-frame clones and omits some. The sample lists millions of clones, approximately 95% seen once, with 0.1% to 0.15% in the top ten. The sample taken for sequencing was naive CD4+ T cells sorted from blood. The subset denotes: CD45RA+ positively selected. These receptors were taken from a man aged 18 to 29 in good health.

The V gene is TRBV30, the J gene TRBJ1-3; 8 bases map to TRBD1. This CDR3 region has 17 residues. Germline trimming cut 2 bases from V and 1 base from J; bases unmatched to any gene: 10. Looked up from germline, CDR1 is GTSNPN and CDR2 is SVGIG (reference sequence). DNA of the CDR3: TGTGCCTGGAGTTCCAGGGGGCCCCCCAATTCTGGAAACACCATATATTTT. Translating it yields CAWSSRGPPNSGNTIYF.

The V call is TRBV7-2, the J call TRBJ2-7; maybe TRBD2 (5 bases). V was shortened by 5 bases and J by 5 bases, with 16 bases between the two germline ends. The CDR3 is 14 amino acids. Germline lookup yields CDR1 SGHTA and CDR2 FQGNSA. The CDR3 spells CASSPGGSEHEQYF. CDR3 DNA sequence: TGTGCCAGCAGCCCGGGCGGTAGCGAGCACGAGCAGTACTTC.

The chain's CDR3 is CASSLPSASYNEQFF. The CDR3 DNA follows: TGTGCCAGCAGCTTACCTTCGGCTTCGTACAATGAGCAGTTCTTC. V and J are TRBV7-9 and TRBJ2-1, with D unresolved. The germline gives CDR1 SEHNR, CDR2 FQNEAQ (reference sequence). The V gene lost 2 bases and the J gene lost 4 bases, with 12 bases spanning the gap. The CDR3 totals 15 residues.

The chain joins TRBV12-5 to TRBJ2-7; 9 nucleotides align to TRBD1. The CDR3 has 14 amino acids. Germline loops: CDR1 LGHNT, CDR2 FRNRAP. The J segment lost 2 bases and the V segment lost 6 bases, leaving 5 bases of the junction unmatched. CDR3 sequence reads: CASGPGQGPYEQYF. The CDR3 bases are TGTGCTAGTGGACCGGGACAGGGTCCCTACGAGCAGTACTTC.

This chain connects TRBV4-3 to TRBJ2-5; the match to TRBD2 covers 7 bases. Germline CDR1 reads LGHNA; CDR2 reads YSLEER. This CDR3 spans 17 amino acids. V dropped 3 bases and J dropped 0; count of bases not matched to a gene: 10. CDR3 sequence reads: CASSHRGGSPHQETQYF. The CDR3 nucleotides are TGCGCCAGCAGCCACCGCGGGGGTTCCCCACACCAAGAGACCCAGTACTTC.

The CDR3 loop is CASSSLGTRGTYSYNEQFF. In DNA, the CDR3 is TGTGCCAGCAGCTCCCTTGGGACTCGGGGGACTTACTCCTACAATGAGCAGTTCTTC. The gene calls are TRBV7-9 and TRBJ2-1, with D tentatively TRBD2 (6 bases). The V end lost 4 bases, the J end lost 0 bases, and 22 bases lay between the germline ends. CDR3 length: 19 residues. Germline loops: CDR1 SEHNR, CDR2 FQNEAQ (reference sequence). Variable domain in full (rest from reference TRBV7-9 and TRBJ2-1): DTGVSQNPRHKITKRGQNVTFRCDPISEHNRLYWYRQTLGQGPEFLTYFQNEAQLEKSRLLSDRFSAERPKGSFSTLEIQRTEQGDSAMYLCASSSLGTRGTYSYNEQFFGPGTRLTVL.

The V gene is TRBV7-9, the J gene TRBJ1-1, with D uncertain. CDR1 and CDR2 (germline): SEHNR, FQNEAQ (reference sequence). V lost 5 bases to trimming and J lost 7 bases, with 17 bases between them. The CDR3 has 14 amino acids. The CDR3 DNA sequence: TGTGCCAGCAGCCCGGATAAGGCGCGGGGTGAAGCTTTCTTT. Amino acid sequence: CASSPDKARGEAFF. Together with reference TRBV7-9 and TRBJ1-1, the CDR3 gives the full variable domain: DTGVSQNPRHKITKRGQNVTFRCDPISEHNRLYWYRQTLGQGPEFLTYFQNEAQLEKSRLLSDRFSAERPKGSFSTLEIQRTEQGDSAMYLCASSPDKARGEAFFGQGTRLTVV.

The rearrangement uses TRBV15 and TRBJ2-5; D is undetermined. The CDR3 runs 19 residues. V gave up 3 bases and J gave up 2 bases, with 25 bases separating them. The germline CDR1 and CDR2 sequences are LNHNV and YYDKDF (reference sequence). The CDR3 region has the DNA TGTGCCACCAGCAGGCACCAGTTGGGGAATTCAGGTCCACAAGAGACCCAGTACTTC. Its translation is CATSRHQLGNSGPQETQYF.

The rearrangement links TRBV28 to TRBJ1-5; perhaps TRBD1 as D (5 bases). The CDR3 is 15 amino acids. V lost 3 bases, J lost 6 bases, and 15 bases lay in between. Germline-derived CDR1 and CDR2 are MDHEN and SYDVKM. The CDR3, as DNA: TGTGCCAGCAGTTTGGGGCAGCTTCTTTCTCAGCCCCAGCATTTT. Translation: CASSLGQLLSQPQHF.

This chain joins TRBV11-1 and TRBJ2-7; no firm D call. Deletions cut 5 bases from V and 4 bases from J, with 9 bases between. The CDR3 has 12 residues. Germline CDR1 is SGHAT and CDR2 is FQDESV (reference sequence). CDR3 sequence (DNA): TGTGCCAGCAGCCAGGACGGGTACGAGCAGTACTTC. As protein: CASSQDGYEQYF. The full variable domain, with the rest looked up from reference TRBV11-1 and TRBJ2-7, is EAEVAQSPRYKITEKSQAVAFWCDPISGHATLYWYRQILGQGPELLVQFQDESVVDDSQLPKDRFSAERLKGVDSTLKIQPAELGDSAMYLCASSQDGYEQYFGPGTRLTVT.

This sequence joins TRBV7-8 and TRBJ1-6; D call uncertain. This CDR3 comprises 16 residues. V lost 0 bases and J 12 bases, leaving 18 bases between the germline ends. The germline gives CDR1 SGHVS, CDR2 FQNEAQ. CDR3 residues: CASSLAGWSISGPLHF. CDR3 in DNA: TGTGCCAGCAGCTTAGCAGGGTGGTCCATCTCCGGACCCCTCCACTTT.

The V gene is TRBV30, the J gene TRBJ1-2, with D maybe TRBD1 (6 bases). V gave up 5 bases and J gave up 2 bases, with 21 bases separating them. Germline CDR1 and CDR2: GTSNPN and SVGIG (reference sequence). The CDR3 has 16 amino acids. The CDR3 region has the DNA TGTGCCTGGGAGGGGCAGGGGAAGGGGAGGAACTATGGCTACACCTTC. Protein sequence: CAWEGQGKGRNYGYTF. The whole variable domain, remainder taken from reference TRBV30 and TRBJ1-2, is SQTIHQWPATLVQPVGSPLSLECTVEGTSNPNLYWYRQAAGRGLQLLFYSVGIGQISSEVPQNLSASRPQDRQFILSSKKLLLSDSGFYLCAWEGQGKGRNYGYTFGSGTRLTVV.

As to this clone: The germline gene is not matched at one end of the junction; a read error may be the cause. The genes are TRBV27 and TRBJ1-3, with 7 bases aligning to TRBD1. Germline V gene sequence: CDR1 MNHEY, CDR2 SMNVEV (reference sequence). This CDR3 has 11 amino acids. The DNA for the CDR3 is TGTGCCAGCGGGGCCACCGGGACAGTAAGATTT. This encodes CASGATGTVRF.

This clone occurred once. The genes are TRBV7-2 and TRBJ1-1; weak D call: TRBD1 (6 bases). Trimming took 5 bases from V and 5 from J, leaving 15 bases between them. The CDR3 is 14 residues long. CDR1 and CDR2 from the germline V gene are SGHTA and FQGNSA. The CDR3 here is CASSPRGGDTEAFF. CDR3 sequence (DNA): TGTGCCAGCAGCCCTAGAGGGGGGGATACTGAAGCTTTCTTT.

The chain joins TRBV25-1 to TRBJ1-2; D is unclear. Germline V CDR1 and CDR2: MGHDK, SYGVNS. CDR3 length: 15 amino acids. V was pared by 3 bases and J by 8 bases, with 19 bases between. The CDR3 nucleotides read TGTGCCAGCAGTGACACGGAGCGCCGGGGTGGCGGCTACACCTTC. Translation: CASSDTERRGGGYTF.

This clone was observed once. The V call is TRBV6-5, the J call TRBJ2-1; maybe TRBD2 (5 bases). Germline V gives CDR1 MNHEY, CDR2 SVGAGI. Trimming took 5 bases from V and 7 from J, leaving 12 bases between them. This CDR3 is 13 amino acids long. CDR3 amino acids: CASSRLLVNEQFF. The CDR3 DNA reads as TGTGCCAGCAGTCGCCTACTAGTAAATGAGCAGTTCTTC.

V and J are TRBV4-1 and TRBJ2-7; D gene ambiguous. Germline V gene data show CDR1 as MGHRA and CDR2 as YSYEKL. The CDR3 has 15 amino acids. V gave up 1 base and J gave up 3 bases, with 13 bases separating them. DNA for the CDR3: TGCGCCAGCAGCCAAGGTCTCGGATCGGTCTACGAGCAGTACTTC. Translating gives CASSQGLGSVYEQYF.

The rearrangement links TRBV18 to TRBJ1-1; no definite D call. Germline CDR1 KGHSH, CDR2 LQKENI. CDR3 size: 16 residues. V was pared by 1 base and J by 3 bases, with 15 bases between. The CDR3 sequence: CASSPLPARSDTEAFF. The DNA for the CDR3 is TGTGCCAGCTCACCACTCCCAGCACGTAGCGACACTGAAGCTTTCTTT.

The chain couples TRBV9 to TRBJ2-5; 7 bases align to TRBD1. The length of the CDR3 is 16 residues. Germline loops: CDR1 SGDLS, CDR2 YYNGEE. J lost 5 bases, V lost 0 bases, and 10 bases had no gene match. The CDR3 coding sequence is TGTGCCAGCAGCGTAGGTGGTGCAGGGGGATTGGAGACCCAGTACTTC. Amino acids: CASSVGGAGGLETQYF. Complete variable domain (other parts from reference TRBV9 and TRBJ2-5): DSGVTQTPKHLITATGQRVTLRCSPRSGDLSVYWYQQSLDQGLQFLIQYYNGEERAKGNILERFSAQQFPDLHSELNLSSLELGDSALYFCASSVGGAGGLETQYFGPGTRLLVL.

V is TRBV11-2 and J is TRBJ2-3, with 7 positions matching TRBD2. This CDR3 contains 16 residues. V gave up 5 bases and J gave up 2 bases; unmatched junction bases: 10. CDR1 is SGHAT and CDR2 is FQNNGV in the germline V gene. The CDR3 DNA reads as TGTGCCAGCAGCCCCGGACTGGGGAGGGTCACAGATACGCAGTATTTT. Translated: CASSPGLGRVTDTQYF.

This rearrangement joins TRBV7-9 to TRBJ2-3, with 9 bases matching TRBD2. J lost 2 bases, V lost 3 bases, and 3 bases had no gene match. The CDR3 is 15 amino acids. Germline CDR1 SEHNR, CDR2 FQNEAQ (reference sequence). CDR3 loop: CASSFGGRATDTQYF. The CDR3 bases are TGTGCCAGCAGCTTCGGCGGGAGGGCCACAGATACGCAGTATTTT.

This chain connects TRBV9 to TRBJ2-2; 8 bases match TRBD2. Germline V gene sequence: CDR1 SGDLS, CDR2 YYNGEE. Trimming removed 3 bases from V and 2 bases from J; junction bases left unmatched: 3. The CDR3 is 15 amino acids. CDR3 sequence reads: CASSDGLANTGELFF. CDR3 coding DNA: TGTGCCAGCAGCGACGGACTAGCAAACACCGGGGAGCTGTTTTTT.

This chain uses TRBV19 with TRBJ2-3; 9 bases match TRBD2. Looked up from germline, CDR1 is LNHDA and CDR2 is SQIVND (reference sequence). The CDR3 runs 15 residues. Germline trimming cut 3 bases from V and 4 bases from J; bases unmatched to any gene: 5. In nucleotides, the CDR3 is TGTGCCAGTAGTATTGGTAGCGGGAGCCCAGATACGCAGTATTTT. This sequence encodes CASSIGSGSPDTQYF.

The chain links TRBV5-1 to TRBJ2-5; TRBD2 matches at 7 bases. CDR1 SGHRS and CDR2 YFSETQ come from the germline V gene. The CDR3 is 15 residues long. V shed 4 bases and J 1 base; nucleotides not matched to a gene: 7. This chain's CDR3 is CASSVRGGSQETQYF. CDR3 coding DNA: TGCGCCAGCAGCGTGCGGGGCGGGAGCCAAGAGACCCAGTACTTC.

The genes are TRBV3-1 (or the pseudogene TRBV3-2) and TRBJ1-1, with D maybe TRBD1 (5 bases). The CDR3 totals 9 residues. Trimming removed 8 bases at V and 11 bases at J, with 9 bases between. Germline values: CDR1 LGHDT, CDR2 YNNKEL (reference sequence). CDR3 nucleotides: TGTGCCAGCCCTCGGGGGGCTTTCTTT. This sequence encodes CASPRGAFF.